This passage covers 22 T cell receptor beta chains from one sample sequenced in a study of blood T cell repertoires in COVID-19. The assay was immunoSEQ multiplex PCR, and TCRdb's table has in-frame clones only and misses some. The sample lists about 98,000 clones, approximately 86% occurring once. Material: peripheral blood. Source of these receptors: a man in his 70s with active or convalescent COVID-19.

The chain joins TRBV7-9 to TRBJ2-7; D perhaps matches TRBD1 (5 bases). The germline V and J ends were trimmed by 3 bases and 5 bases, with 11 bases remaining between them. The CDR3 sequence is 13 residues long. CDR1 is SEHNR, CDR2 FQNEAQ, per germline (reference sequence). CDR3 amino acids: CASSFPGSDEQYF. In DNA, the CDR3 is TGTGCCAGCAGCTTCCCAGGGTCGGACGAGCAGTACTTC.

As DNA, the CDR3 is TGTGCCAGCAGTAGCGCGGGGTTCACAGATACGCAGTATTTT. It codes for CASSSAGFTDTQYF. The chain joins TRBV6-5 to TRBJ2-3, with D possibly being TRBD2 (6 bases). V was pared by 5 bases and J by 2 bases, with 11 bases between. The CDR3 contains 14 residues. CDR1 is MNHEY, CDR2 SVGAGI, per germline.

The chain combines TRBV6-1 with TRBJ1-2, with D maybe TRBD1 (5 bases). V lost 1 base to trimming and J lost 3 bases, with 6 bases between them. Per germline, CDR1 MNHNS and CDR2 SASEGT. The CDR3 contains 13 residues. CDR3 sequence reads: CASSEGGDYGYTF. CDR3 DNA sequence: TGTGCCAGCAGTGAAGGGGGCGACTATGGCTACACCTTC.

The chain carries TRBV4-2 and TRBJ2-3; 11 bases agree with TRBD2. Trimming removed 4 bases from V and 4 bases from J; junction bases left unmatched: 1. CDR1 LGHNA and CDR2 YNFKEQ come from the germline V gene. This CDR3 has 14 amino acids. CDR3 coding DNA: TGTGCCAGCAGCCCGGGACTAGCGGCAGATACGCAGTATTTT. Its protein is CASSPGLAADTQYF.

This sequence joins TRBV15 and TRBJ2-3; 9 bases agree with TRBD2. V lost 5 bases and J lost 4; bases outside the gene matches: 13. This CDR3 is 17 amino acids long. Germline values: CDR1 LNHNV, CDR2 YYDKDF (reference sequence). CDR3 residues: CATSPLNAGGGADTQYF. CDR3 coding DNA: TGTGCCACCAGCCCCCTAAATGCGGGGGGGGGCGCAGATACGCAGTATTTT.

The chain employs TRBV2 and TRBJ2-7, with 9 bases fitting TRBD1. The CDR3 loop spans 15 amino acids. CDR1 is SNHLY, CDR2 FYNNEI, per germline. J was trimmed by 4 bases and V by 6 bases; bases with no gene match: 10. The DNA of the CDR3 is TGTGCCAGCAGCGTCGACAGGGGGAGTAGGTACGAGCAGTACTTC. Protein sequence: CASSVDRGSRYEQYF.

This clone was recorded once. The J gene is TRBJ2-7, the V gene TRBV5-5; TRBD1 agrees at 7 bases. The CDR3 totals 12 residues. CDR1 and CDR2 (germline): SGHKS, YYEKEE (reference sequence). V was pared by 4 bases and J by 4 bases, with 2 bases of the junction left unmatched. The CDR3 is CASSQTGYEQYF. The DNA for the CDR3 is TGTGCCAGCAGCCAGACAGGGTACGAGCAGTACTTC. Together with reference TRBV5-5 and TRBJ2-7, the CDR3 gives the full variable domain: DAGVTQSPTHLIKTRGQQVTLRCSPISGHKSVSWYQQVLGQGPQFIFQYYEKEERGRGNFPDRFSARQFPNYSSELNVNALLLGDSALYLCASSQTGYEQYFGPGTRLTVT.

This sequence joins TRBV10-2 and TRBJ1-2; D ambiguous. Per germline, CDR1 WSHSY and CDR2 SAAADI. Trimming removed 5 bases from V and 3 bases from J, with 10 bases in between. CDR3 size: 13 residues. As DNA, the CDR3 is TGCGCCAGCAGTCCTTTCTCCTACTATGGCTACACCTTC. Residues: CASSPFSYYGYTF.

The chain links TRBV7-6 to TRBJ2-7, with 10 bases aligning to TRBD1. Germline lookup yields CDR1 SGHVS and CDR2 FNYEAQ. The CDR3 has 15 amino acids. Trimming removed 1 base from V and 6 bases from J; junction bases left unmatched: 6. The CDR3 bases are TGTGCCAGCAGCTTAGGGGGGACAGGGGCCGTCGAGCAGTACTTC. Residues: CASSLGGTGAVEQYF.

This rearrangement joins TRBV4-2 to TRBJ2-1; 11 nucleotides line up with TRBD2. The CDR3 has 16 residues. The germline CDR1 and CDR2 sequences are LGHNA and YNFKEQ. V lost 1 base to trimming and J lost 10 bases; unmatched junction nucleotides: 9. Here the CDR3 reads CASSQAGTSGKGEQFF. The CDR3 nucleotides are TGTGCCAGCAGCCAAGCCGGGACTAGCGGTAAGGGGGAGCAGTTCTTC.

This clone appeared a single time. The CDR3 region is CATSRGASSYEQYF. CDR3 nucleotides: TGTGCCACCAGCCGGGGGGCGAGCTCCTACGAGCAGTACTTC. The chain employs TRBV15 and TRBJ2-7; a weak D match, TRBD2 (7 bases). The CDR3 extends over 14 amino acids. The V gene's germline CDR1 is LNHNV and CDR2 YYDKDF (reference sequence). The V end was cut by 5 bases, the J end by 0 bases, with 11 bases between.

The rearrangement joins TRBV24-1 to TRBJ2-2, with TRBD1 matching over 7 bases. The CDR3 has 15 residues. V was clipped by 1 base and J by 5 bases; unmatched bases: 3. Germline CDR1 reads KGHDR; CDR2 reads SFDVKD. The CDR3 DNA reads TGTGCCACCAGTGATTTAAGGGGGCGGACCGGGGAGCTGTTTTTT. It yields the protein CATSDLRGRTGELFF.

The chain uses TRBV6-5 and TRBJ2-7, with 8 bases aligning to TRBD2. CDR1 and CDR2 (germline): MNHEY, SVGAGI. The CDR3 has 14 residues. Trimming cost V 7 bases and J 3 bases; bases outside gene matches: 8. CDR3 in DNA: TGTGCCAGCACCACAGCGCTAGCGGGCTACGAGCAGTACTTC. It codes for CASTTALAGYEQYF.

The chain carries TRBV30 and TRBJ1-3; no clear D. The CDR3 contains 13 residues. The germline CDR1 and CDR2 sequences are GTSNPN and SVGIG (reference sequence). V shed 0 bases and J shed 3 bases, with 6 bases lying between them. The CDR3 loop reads CAWSVTVGNTIYF. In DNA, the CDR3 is TGTGCCTGGAGTGTTACAGTTGGAAACACCATATATTTT.

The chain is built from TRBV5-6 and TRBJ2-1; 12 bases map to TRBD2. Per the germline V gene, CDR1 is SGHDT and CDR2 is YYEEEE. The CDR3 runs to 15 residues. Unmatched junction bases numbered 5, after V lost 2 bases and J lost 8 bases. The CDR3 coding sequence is TGTGCCAGCAGCTTAACTAGCGGGGGGATCTATGAGCAGTTCTTC. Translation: CASSLTSGGIYEQFF.

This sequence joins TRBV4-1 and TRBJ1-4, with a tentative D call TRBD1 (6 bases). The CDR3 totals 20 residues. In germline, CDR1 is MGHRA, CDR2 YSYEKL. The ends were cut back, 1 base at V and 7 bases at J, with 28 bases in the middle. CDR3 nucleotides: TGCGCCAGCAGCCAAGTTCGCGGGGGGGCTGGACAAGCAGTAGGTGAAAAACTGTTTTTT. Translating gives CASSQVRGGAGQAVGEKLFF.

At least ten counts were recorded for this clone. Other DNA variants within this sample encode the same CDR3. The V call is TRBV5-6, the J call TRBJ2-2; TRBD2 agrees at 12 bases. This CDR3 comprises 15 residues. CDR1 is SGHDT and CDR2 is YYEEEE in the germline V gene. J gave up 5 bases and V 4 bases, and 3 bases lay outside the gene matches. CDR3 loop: CASSLGLAGTGELFF. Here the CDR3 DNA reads TGTGCCAGCAGCCTAGGACTAGCGGGGACCGGGGAGCTGTTTTTT.

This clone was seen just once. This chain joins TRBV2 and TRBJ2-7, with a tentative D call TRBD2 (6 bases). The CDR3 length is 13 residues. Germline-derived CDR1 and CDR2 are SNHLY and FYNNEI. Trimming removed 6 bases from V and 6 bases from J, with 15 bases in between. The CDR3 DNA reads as TGTGCCAGCAGCCGGGGGATGAGGGGCGAGCAGTACTTC. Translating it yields CASSRGMRGEQYF. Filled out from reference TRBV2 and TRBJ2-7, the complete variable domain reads EPEVTQTPSHQVTQMGQEVILRCVPISNHLYFYWYRQILGQKVEFLVSFYNNEISEKSEIFDDQFSVERPDGSNFTLKIRSTKLEDSAMYFCASSRGMRGEQYFGPGTRLTVT.

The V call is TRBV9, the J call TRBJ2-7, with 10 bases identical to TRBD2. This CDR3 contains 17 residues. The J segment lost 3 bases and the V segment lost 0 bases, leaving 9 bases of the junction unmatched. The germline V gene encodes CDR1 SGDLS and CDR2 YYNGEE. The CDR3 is CASSVAPQASGGYEQYF. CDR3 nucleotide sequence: TGTGCCAGCAGCGTAGCCCCCCAGGCTAGCGGGGGCTACGAGCAGTACTTC.

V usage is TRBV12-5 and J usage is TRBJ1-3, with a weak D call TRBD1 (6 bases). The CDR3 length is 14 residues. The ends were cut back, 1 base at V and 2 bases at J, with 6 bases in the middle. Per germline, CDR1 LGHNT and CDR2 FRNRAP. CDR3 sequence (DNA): TGTGCTAGTGGTTTGGCAGGGGCTGGAAACACCATATATTTT. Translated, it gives CASGLAGAGNTIYF. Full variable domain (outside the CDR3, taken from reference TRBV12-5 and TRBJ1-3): DARVTQTPRHKVTEMGQEVTMRCQPILGHNTVFWYRQTMMQGLELLAYFRNRAPLDDSGMPKDRFSAEMPDATLATLKIQPSEPRDSAVYFCASGLAGAGNTIYFGEGSWLTVV.

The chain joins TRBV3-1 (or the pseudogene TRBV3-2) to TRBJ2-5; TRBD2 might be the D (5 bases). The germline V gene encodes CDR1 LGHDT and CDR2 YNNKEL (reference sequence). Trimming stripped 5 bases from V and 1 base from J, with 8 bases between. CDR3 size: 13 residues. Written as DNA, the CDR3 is TGTGCCAGCAGCAGACGGGGCCAAGAGACCCAGTACTTC. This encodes CASSRRGQETQYF.

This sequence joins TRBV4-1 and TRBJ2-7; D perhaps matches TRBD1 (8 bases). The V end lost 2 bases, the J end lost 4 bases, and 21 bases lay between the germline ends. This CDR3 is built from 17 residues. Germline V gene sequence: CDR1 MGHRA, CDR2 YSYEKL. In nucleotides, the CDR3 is TGCGCCAGCAGCCAAAGACCGGGGGGACAGGAGGTTTACGAGCAGTACTTC. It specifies CASSQRPGGQEVYEQYF.